Listed below are T cell receptor beta chains from one sample, sequenced in a study of T cells in Graves' hyperthyroidism and ophthalmopathy. In TCRdb, the multiplex PCR reads were re-called with MiXCR into one record per CDR3 protein. The table lists approximately 200,000 distinct CDR3 sequences, about 18% of them singletons. The sample taken for sequencing was blood. The receptors derive from a man aged 40-49 years with Graves' hyperthyroidism. The CDR3 runs from the conserved cysteine through the conserved F or W. The D gene is left open where the match is weak. Expanded clones get a size class; other rows say once, few or many, or leave the size out.

-	14	TRBV11-2	TRBJ1-3	many	TGTGCCAGCTCACCCGGGACGCCCGGAAACACCATATATTTT	CASSPGTPGNTIYF
-	15	TRBV5-5	TRBJ2-2	few	TGTGCCAGCAGCGACACCCACCGGGACACCGGGGAGCTGTTTTTT	CASSDTHRDTGELFF
-	13	TRBV20-1	TRBJ1-6	many	TGCAGTGCGACGACAGATTATAATTCACCCCTCCACTTT	CSATTDYNSPLHF
-	14	TRBV3-1	TRBJ1-2	many	TGTGCCAGCAGCCAAGTAAGAGAACTCTATGGCTACACCTTC	CASSQVRELYGYTF
TRBD1	14	TRBV18	TRBJ1-4	many	TGTGCCAGCTCACGCAGGGGGTCTAATGAAAAACTGTTTTTT	CASSRRGSNEKLFF
-	13	TRBV12-3/TRBV12-4	TRBJ1-1	many	TGTGCCAGCAGTCAGGCAGGGGAGACTGAAGCTTTCTTT	CASSQAGETEAFF
-	14	TRBV6-1	TRBJ2-3	-	TGTGCCAGCAGGGAGGGTTTCAGCACAGATACGCAGTATTTT	CASREGFSTDTQYF
TRBD2	14	TRBV4-3	TRBJ2-1	many	TGCGCCAGCAGCCGCGGGGGGGCAGGGAATGAGCAGTTCTTC	CASSRGGAGNEQFF
-	13	TRBV7-2	TRBJ1-2	many	TGTGCCAGCAGCTTAGGGCATGGATATGGCTACACCTTC	CASSLGHGYGYTF
TRBD2	14	TRBV7-2	TRBJ2-7	-	TGTGCCAGCAGCTCGGGACTAGATAGCTCCGAGCAGTACTTC	CASSSGLDSSEQYF
TRBD2	16	TRBV4-3	TRBJ2-7	-	TGCGCCAGCAGCCAGTCTAGCGGGAGCACCCCCTACGAGCAGTACTTC	CASSQSSGSTPYEQYF
-	13	TRBV18	TRBJ2-5	many	TGTGCCAGCTCAAATCCCGGCCAAGAGACCCAGTACTTC	CASSNPGQETQYF
TRBD2	15	TRBV27	TRBJ2-5	-	TGTGCCAGCAGTTCCCTGGGGGGGGAGAGAGAGACCCAGTACTTC	CASSSLGGERETQYF
-	13	TRBV20-1	TRBJ2-7	many	TGCAGTGCTAGAAGGGTCACCTCCTACGAGCAGTACTTC	CSARRVTSYEQYF
-	14	TRBV2	TRBJ2-7	-	TGTGCCAGCAGTAAAGGGGGGATAGCCTACGAGCAGTACTTC	CASSKGGIAYEQYF
-	12	TRBV7-9	TRBJ1-1	many	TGTGCCAGCAGCTTAGGGGACGGTGAAGCTTTCTTT	CASSLGDGEAFF
-	15	TRBV7-3	TRBJ2-7	-	TGTGCCAGCAGCTTGGGGGGGACAGTCACCTACGAGCAGTACTTC	CASSLGGTVTYEQYF
-	14	TRBV5-6	TRBJ1-4	-	TGTGCCAGCAGCTTCGCGGGGGCTGAGGAAAAACTGTTTTTT	CASSFAGAEEKLFF
-	13	TRBV7-9	TRBJ1-3	-	TGTGCCAGCAGCTTAGTAGCCGGAAACACCATATATTTT	CASSLVAGNTIYF
-	13	TRBV30	TRBJ2-5	many	TGTGCCTGGAGTGTATGGGGTGGAGAGACCCAGTACTTC	CAWSVWGGETQYF
-	14	TRBV27	TRBJ2-7	many	TGTGCCAGCAGTTTAACGCAGGGAGCCTACGAGCAGTACTTC	CASSLTQGAYEQYF
-	17	TRBV3-1	TRBJ2-4	many	TGTGCCAGCAGCCAAGGCCTTTCGGGACTAGCCAAAAACATTCAGTACTTC	CASSQGLSGLAKNIQYF
-	15	TRBV9	TRBJ2-1	-	TGTGCCAGCAGCGTAGAGTCGGGGACCTACAATGAGCAGTTCTTC	CASSVESGTYNEQFF
-	14	TRBV7-3	TRBJ2-7	-	TGTGCCAGCAGCTTACATTGGGACAACTACGAGCAGTACTTC	CASSLHWDNYEQYF
TRBD2	16	TRBV15	TRBJ2-3	-	TGTGCCACCAGCAGAGGGATGGGGGGGGACGGAGGAACGCAGTATTTT	CATSRGMGGDGGTQYF
-	13	TRBV3-1	TRBJ1-1	many	TGTGCCAGCAGCCCCTCTCCTGGCCTTGAAGCTTTCTTT	CASSPSPGLEAFF
TRBD1	16	TRBV4-3	TRBJ2-1	many	TGCGCCAGCAGCGGAACCCAGGGGGCCTATTACAATGAGCAGTTCTTC	CASSGTQGAYYNEQFF
TRBD2	19	TRBV4-3	TRBJ2-5	-	TGCGCCAGCAGCCAAGTTCCACCGGGGGGGGCGGCAGGGCAGGAGACCCAGTACTTC	CASSQVPPGGAAGQETQYF
TRBD1	15	TRBV6-5	TRBJ1-3	-	TGTGCCAGCAGTTACAGCAGGGGGCAAGGAAACACCATATATTTT	CASSYSRGQGNTIYF
-	15	TRBV28	TRBJ1-5	few	TGTGCCAGCAGTCCAAGGGGTTTGACGGATCAGCCCCAGCATTTT	CASSPRGLTDQPQHF
-	14	TRBV3-1	TRBJ2-7	-	TGTGCCAGCAGCGAAGGTTTCGGGGACTACGAGCAGTACTTC	CASSEGFGDYEQYF
TRBD2	16	TRBV27	TRBJ2-3	many	TGTGCCAGCAGTTTCTCTAGCGGGGAGTTCGCAGATACGCAGTATTTT	CASSFSSGEFADTQYF
TRBD1	15	TRBV12-3/TRBV12-4	TRBJ2-3	many	TGTGCCAGCAGTTTGGTGACAGGGGGCTGGGATACGCAGTATTTT	CASSLVTGGWDTQYF
-	15	TRBV11-1	TRBJ1-4	many	TGTGCCAGCAGCTTAAGACCCAGCACTAATGAAAAACTGTTTTTT	CASSLRPSTNEKLFF
-	15	TRBV7-9	TRBJ1-1	-	TGTGCCAGCAGCTTTTCCGGGGGTCGTGGAGGTGAAGCTTTCTTT	CASSFSGGRGGEAFF
-	16	TRBV6-6	TRBJ2-1	few	TGTGCCAGCAGTTACTCGGAGGGGCATGCTAACAATAAGCAGTTCTTC	CASSYSEGHANNKQFF
-	14	TRBV20-1	TRBJ1-4	once	TGCAGTGCTCCTCTGACAGGCATGAGTCGAAGACTGTTTTTT	CSAPLTGMSRRLFF
TRBD1	13	TRBV27	TRBJ2-7	-	TGTGCCAGCATTCCCGGGACAGTCTACGAGCAGTACTTC	CASIPGTVYEQYF
-	13	TRBV7-3	TRBJ1-2	once	TGTGCCAGCAGCTTAGGACATATGGATGGCTACACCTTC	CASSLGHMDGYTF
TRBD1	14	TRBV9	TRBJ1-2	-	TGCGCCAGCAGCCCAGGACAGGGCGGCTATGGCTACGCCTTC	CASSPGQGGYGYAF
-	16	TRBV7-2	TRBJ2-1	many	TGTGCCAGCAGCTTAGGCGGGGTGACTTTTGGTGTTGAGCAGTTCTTC	CASSLGGVTFGVEQFF
TRBD1	13	TRBV28	TRBJ2-3	few	TGTGCCAGCAGTCGCGGACAGGGTGAAAGGCAGTATTTT	CASSRGQGERQYF
-	15	TRBV6-2/TRBV6-3	TRBJ1-5	few	TGTGCCAGCGGGCGGGGCAGGACACATGTACAGCCCCAGCATTTT	CASGRGRTHVQPQHF
-	14	TRBV4-2	TRBJ2-4	-	TGTGCCAGCAGCCAAGGGCCCCGCGGGAACATTCAGTACTTC	CASSQGPRGNIQYF
-	12	TRBV20-1	TRBJ2-5	many	TGCAGTGCTAGACTGGTGGGAGAGACCCAGTACTTC	CSARLVGETQYF